These 2 T cell receptor beta chains came from one sample sequenced in a study of T cell responses to AZD1222 COVID-19 vaccine. Repertoires were generated with immunoSEQ multiplex PCR, while TCRdb's copy carries only in-frame clones and drops some. The sample holds about 150,000 clones, around 88% seen once. Here the sequenced sample was peripheral blood, taken on day 0 of AZD1222 vaccination. These receptors came from an adult in good health.

The chain has TRBV12-3 or TRBV12-4 and TRBJ2-3; 7 bases match TRBD1. Germline trimming cut 5 bases from V and 10 bases from J; bases unmatched to any gene: 6. CDR3 length: 12 residues. The CDR3 protein is CASSPEQGAQYF. The CDR3 coding sequence is TGTGCCAGCAGTCCAGAGCAGGGGGCGCAGTATTTT.

The chain has TRBV7-9 and TRBJ1-6; 8 nucleotides match TRBD1. J gave up 5 bases and V 2 bases, and 2 bases lay outside the gene matches. Looked up from germline, CDR1 is SEHNR and CDR2 is FQNEAQ (reference sequence). This CDR3 spans 15 amino acids. The CDR3 coding sequence is TGTGCCAGCAGCTTACCGACAGGGGATAATTCACCCCTCCACTTT. It yields the protein CASSLPTGDNSPLHF.